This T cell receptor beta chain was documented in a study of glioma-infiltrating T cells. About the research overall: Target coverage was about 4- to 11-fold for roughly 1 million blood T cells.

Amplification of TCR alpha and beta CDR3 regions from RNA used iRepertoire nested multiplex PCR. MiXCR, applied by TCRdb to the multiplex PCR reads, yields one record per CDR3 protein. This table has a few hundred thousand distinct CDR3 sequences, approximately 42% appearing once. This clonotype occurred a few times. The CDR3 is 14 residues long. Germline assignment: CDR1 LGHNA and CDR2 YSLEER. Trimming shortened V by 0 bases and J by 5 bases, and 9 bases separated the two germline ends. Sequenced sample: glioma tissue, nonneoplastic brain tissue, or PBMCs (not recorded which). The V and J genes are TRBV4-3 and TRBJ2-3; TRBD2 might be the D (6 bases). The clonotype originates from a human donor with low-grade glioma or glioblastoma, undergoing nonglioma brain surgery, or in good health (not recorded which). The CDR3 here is CASSQDTGVDTQYF. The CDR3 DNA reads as TGCGCCAGCAGCCAAGATACGGGGGTAGATACGCAGTATTTT.